These 10 T cell receptor beta chains came from one sample sequenced in a study of T cell responses to AZD1222 COVID-19 vaccine. Clones were sequenced by immunoSEQ multiplex PCR, and TCRdb holds only the in-frame ones, with some missing. The data show 95,000 to 150,000 clones, more than 80% seen once. Sequenced material: peripheral blood, taken on day 0 of AZD1222 vaccination. These receptors were collected from an adult in good health.

V and J are TRBV3-1 (or the pseudogene TRBV3-2) and TRBJ2-2; perhaps TRBD2 as D (5 bases). Deletions cut 0 bases from V and 4 bases from J, with 18 bases between. Germline lookup yields CDR1 LGHDT and CDR2 YNNKEL (reference sequence). The CDR3 has 18 residues. CDR3 nucleotide sequence: TGTGCCAGCAGCCAAGATCGCAGGCTAGCCTGGAGCACCGGGGAGCTGTTTTTT. Its translation is CASSQDRRLAWSTGELFF.

This chain uses TRBV6-2 or TRBV6-3 with TRBJ1-2; TRBD1 matches at 9 bases. The V segment lost 4 bases and the J segment 4 bases; nucleotides outside the gene matches: 10. From germline, CDR1 is MNHEY and CDR2 SVGEGT. This CDR3 comprises 16 residues. CDR3 nucleotide sequence: TGTGCCAGCAGTTCCCCCATGGGACAGGGAGGCTATGGCTACACCTTC. The encoded protein is CASSSPMGQGGYGYTF.

V gene TRBV27 combines with J gene TRBJ2-2; TRBD2 aligns across 8 bases. Germline trimming cut 5 bases from V and 1 base from J; bases unmatched to any gene: 6. Germline V gene lookup returns CDR1 MNHEY and CDR2 SMNVEV (reference sequence). The CDR3 runs 16 residues. Here the CDR3 reads CASSPIAGLNTGELFF. The CDR3 DNA follows: TGTGCCAGCAGTCCGATAGCGGGGCTGAACACCGGGGAGCTGTTTTTT.

The genes are TRBV27 and TRBJ1-1; a weak D match, TRBD1 (6 bases). The V and J ends lost 6 bases and 0 bases respectively, with 11 bases between them. Per the germline V gene, CDR1 is MNHEY and CDR2 is SMNVEV (reference sequence). The CDR3 spans 14 residues. CDR3 bases: TGTGCCAGCAGGGGCAGGGGCATGAACACTGAAGCTTTCTTT. Translating gives CASRGRGMNTEAFF.

This chain links TRBV5-4 with TRBJ2-7; a possible D gene is TRBD2 (6 bases). V lost 5 bases, J lost 0 bases, and 9 bases lay in between. Per the germline V gene, CDR1 is SGHNT and CDR2 is YYREEE (reference sequence). The CDR3 loop spans 13 amino acids. The CDR3 DNA follows: TGTGCCAGCAGTGGCGGGGACTCCTACGAGCAGTACTTC. Its protein product is CASSGGDSYEQYF.

The J gene is TRBJ2-7, the V gene TRBV5-1; TRBD2 matches 14 bases. J lost 7 bases, V lost 4 bases, and 7 bases had no gene match. CDR3 size: 15 residues. Germline CDR1 and CDR2: SGHRS and YFSETQ. CDR3 bases: TGCGCCAGCAGCGCGGGACTAGCGGGGGTTTGGGAGCAGTACTTC. Amino acids: CASSAGLAGVWEQYF. Full variable domain (missing parts from reference TRBV5-1 and TRBJ2-7): KAGVTQTPRYLIKTRGQQVTLSCSPISGHRSVSWYQQTPGQGLQFLFEYFSETQRNKGNFPGRFSGRQFSNSRSEMNVSTLELGDSALYLCASSAGLAGVWEQYFGPGTRLTVT.

This chain uses TRBV19 with TRBJ1-4; D gene uncertain. The CDR3 length is 14 residues. CDR1 is LNHDA, CDR2 SQIVND, per germline (reference sequence). Between the trimmed V and J ends, which lost 4 bases and 10 bases, there was a span of 16 bases. CDR3 sequence: CASSKDLPTGKLFF. The DNA of the CDR3 is TGTGCCAGTAGTAAGGATCTACCTACTGGAAAACTGTTTTTT. Complete variable domain (other parts from reference TRBV19 and TRBJ1-4): DGGITQSPKYLFRKEGQNVTLSCEQNLNHDAMYWYRQDPGQGLRLIYYSQIVNDFQKGDIAEGYSVSREKKESFPLTVTSAQKNPTAFYLCASSKDLPTGKLFFGSGTQLSVL.

V is TRBV28 and J is TRBJ2-2; no definite D call. V dropped 3 bases and J dropped 6 bases, with 2 bases sitting between them. Germline V gives CDR1 MDHEN, CDR2 SYDVKM. CDR3 length equals 11 residues. CDR3 region: CASSLPGELFF. In nucleotides, the CDR3 is TGTGCCAGCAGTTTGCCCGGGGAGCTGTTTTTT.

The genes are TRBV27 and TRBJ1-5; D is possibly TRBD1 (5 bases). This CDR3 contains 16 residues. Trimming left V 5 bases short and J 1 base short, with 15 bases between. CDR1 is MNHEY, CDR2 SMNVEV, per germline (reference sequence). CDR3 protein: CASSPRGALSNQPQHF. The CDR3 region has the DNA TGTGCCAGCAGTCCTAGAGGGGCGCTGAGCAATCAGCCCCAGCATTTT.

The chain combines TRBV27 with TRBJ1-3, with TRBD1 matching 7 bases. The CDR3 extends over 14 amino acids. V was pared by 5 bases and J by 4 bases, with 5 bases of the junction left unmatched. Germline loops: CDR1 MNHEY, CDR2 SMNVEV (reference sequence). The CDR3: CASSEQGSGNTIYF. The CDR3 DNA follows: TGTGCCAGCAGTGAACAGGGGTCCGGAAACACCATATATTTT.